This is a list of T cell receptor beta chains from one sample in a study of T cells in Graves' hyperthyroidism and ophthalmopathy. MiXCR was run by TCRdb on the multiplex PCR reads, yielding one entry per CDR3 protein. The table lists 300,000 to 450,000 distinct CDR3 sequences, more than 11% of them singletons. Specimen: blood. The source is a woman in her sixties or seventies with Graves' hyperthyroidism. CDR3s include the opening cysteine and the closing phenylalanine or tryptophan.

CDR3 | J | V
CASSLTYSADTQYF | TRBJ2-3 | TRBV7-9
CASSLGEVASYEQYF | TRBJ2-7 | TRBV5-1
CASSPGGAPTGELFF | TRBJ2-2 | TRBV9
CASRRSGRVSYNEQFF | TRBJ2-1 | TRBV5-1
CASSLTSGRPAGETQYF | TRBJ2-5 | TRBV7-9
CASSPVTADTQYF | TRBJ2-3 | TRBV5-6
CASSEGATKNIQYF | TRBJ2-4 | TRBV7-2
CAWRLSNSYEQYF | TRBJ2-7 | TRBV30
CASSHGQGEGGYTF | TRBJ1-2 | TRBV16
CASSLGTYNEQFF | TRBJ2-1 | TRBV7-9
CASSLLAEAQETQYF | TRBJ2-5 | TRBV5-1
CASSDRANKNIQYF | TRBJ2-4 | TRBV10-1
CASSPPWNEKLFF | TRBJ1-4 | TRBV3-1
CASSHRQGVSGELFF | TRBJ2-2 | TRBV3-1
CASMRGTGTSGSTDTQYF | TRBJ2-3 | TRBV6-2/TRBV6-3
CASRPGLAGRDEQFF | TRBJ2-1 | TRBV7-9
CSARDDLAGGYEQYF | TRBJ2-7 | TRBV20-1
CASSQGRGTEAFF | TRBJ1-1 | TRBV3-1
CASSPGQKEETQYF | TRBJ2-5 | TRBV18
CASSPNLRSGETQYF | TRBJ2-5 | TRBV28
CASTDPTGSNGYEQYF | TRBJ2-7 | TRBV6-1
CSVARGAGNEQFF | TRBJ2-1 | TRBV29-1
CASSSGQGLYGYTF | TRBJ1-2 | TRBV12-3/TRBV12-4
CASSPNRGKSPLHF | TRBJ1-6 | TRBV11-2
CSARGLALPSYNEQFF | TRBJ2-1 | TRBV20-1
CANRPATLDRANYGYTF | TRBJ1-2 | TRBV6-1
CASSLAASARQYF | TRBJ2-7 | TRBV11-2
CASSPTGTSSYNEQFF | TRBJ2-1 | TRBV5-1
CASSPYDSRDEQYF | TRBJ2-7 | TRBV9
CASSSTWATNEKLFF | TRBJ1-4 | TRBV3-1
CASSMTSGTDTGELFF | TRBJ2-2 | TRBV7-7
CASSRTGQGQETQYF | TRBJ2-5 | TRBV5-6
CASSSGQQRNYGYTF | TRBJ1-2 | TRBV6-1
CASSSPGALAPRQFF | TRBJ2-1 | TRBV28
CASSYAGRRSDEQYF | TRBJ2-7 | TRBV6-5
CASSYFTGLASNEQFF | TRBJ2-1 | TRBV6-2/TRBV6-3
CASSYGGASNQPQHF | TRBJ1-5 | TRBV5-1
CASSSRRQGVDEQYF | TRBJ2-7 | TRBV27